The TCR beta chain under discussion was sequenced for a study of Graves' ophthalmopathy and Graves' hyperthyroidism. The authors amplified TCR beta CDR3 regions, and they did so from RNA transcripts for repertoire sequencing. The library came from an HTBI-primed first-round RT-PCR and a second-round multiplex PCR. TCRdb re-derived calls from the multiplex PCR reads in MiXCR, one entry per CDR3 protein. The sample lists approximately 700,000 distinct CDR3 sequences, roughly 41% occurring once. The CDR3 is 11 amino acids. V was clipped by 7 bases and J by 10 bases; unmatched bases: 5. CDR1 is SQVTM, CDR2 ANQGSEA, per germline. This clonotype was seen many times.

This sequence was found in an adult man with Graves' ophthalmopathy. Source material: peripheral blood. The chain recombines TRBV29-1 with TRBJ1-1; 11 nucleotides agree with TRBD1. This chain's CDR3 is CSAAGTGGAFF. In DNA form, the CDR3 reads TGCAGCGCGGCAGGGACAGGGGGAGCTTTCTTT.